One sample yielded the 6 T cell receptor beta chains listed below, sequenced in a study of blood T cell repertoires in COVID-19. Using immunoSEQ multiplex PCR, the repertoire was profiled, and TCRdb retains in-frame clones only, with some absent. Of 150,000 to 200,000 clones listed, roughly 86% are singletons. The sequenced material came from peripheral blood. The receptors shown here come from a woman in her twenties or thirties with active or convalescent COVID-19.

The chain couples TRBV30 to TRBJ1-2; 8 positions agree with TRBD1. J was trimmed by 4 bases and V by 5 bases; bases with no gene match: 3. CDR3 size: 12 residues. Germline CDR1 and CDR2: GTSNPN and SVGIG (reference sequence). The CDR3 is CAWGDRFYGYTF. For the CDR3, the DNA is TGTGCCTGGGGGGACAGGTTCTATGGCTACACCTTC.

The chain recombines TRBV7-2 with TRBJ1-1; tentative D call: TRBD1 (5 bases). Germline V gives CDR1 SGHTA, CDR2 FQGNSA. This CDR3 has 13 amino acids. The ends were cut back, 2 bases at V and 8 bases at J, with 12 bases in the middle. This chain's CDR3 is CASSLSRNREAFF. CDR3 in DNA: TGTGCCAGCAGCTTATCGAGAAACAGGGAAGCTTTCTTT.

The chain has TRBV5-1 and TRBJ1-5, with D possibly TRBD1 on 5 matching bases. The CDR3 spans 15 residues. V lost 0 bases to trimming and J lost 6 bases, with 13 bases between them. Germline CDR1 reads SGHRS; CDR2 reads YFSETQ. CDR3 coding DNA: TGCGCCAGCAGCTTGGAGGGGCACGATAGTCAGCCCCAGCATTTT. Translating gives CASSLEGHDSQPQHF. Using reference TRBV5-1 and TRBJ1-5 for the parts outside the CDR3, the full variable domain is KAGVTQTPRYLIKTRGQQVTLSCSPISGHRSVSWYQQTPGQGLQFLFEYFSETQRNKGNFPGRFSGRQFSNSRSEMNVSTLELGDSALYLCASSLEGHDSQPQHFGDGTRLSIL.

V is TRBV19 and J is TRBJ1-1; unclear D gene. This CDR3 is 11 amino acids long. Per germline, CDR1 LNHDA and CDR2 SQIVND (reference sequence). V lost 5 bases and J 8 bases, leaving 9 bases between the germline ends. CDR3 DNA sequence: TGTGCCAGTAGTGAGATTCCCGAAGCTTTCTTT. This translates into CASSEIPEAFF.

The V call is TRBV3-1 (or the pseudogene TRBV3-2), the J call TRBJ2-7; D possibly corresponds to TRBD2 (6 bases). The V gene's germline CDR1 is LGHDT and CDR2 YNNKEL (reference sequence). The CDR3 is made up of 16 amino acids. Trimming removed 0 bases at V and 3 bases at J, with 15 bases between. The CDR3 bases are TGTGCCAGCAGCCAAGAATCGCGGGGTCTAATCTACGAGCAGTACTTC. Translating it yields CASSQESRGLIYEQYF.

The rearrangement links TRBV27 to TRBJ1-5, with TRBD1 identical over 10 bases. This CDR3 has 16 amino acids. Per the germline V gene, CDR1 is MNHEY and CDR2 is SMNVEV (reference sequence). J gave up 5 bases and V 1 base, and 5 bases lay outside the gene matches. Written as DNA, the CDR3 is TGTGCCAGCAGTTTATTTCGGGACAGGGGAGATCAGCCCCAGCATTTT. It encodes CASSLFRDRGDQPQHF.